A selection of T cell receptor beta chains follows, all from one sample in a study of blood T cell repertoires in COVID-19. Assay used: immunoSEQ multiplex PCR; TCRdb lists only in-frame clones, some missing. Of 200,000 to 250,000 clones listed, about 87% are singletons. The sequenced sample consisted of peripheral blood. These receptors were taken from a man aged 30 to 39 with COVID-19, enrolled during active disease. Both conserved end residues are part of each CDR3. D genes are given only for firm matches. Not all rows give a size; the values are once, few, many and, for expanded clones, a class.

j_gene	d_gene	abundance	v_gene	CDR3nt	CDR3aa
TRBJ2-1	TRBD1	NA	TRBV6-6	TGTGCCAGCAGTTACGGGACAGGGTACAACAATGAGCAGTTCTTC	CASSYGTGYNNEQFF
TRBJ2-1	NA	once	TRBV16	TGTGCCAGCAGCCAAAGGGGCTGGGCAGGGTTCAATGAGCAGTTCTTC	CASSQRGWAGFNEQFF
TRBJ2-3	NA	NA	TRBV19	TGTGCCAGTAGCCGAGTTAGGGGGGGGGATTCCACAGATACGCAGTATTTT	CASSRVRGGDSTDTQYF
TRBJ1-3	NA	NA	TRBV30	TGTGCCTGGAGTGTATATCGGAGGAGAAGATCTGGAAACACCATATATTTT	CAWSVYRRRRSGNTIYF
TRBJ1-2	TRBD1	NA	TRBV5-5	TGTGCCAGCAGGATCCGGACAGGGACAATAGGGGGCTACACCTTC	CASRIRTGTIGGYTF
TRBJ2-3	TRBD2	NA	TRBV3-1/TRBV3-2	TGTGCCAGCAGCCAAGACCCTAGCGGGAGGCCCTCAGCGCAGTATTTT	CASSQDPSGRPSAQYF
TRBJ1-6	NA	NA	TRBV3-1/TRBV3-2	TGTGCCAGCAGGATGGTGGGGGGCTCCTATAATTCACCCCTCCACTTT	CASRMVGGSYNSPLHF
TRBJ1-3	NA	NA	TRBV9	TGTGCCAGCAGCAACCAGGGGAAAGCCGGAAACACCATATATTTT	CASSNQGKAGNTIYF
TRBJ2-5	TRBD1	once	TRBV6-5	TGTGCCAGCAGCTCCCCGGGACAGGCTCAGTACTTC	CASSSPGQAQYF
TRBJ2-3	TRBD1	NA	TRBV28	TGTGCCAGCAGTTTATTCCGGGACAGTTTCGCAGATACGCAGTATTTT	CASSLFRDSFADTQYF
TRBJ1-4	TRBD1	NA	TRBV7-9	TGTGCCAGCAGCGGCTCCGGGACAGCTGGCGAAAAACTGTTTTTT	CASSGSGTAGEKLFF
TRBJ1-6	NA	NA	TRBV15	TGTGCCACCAGCAGAGATCGGGGGGTCTCACCCCTCCACTTT	CATSRDRGVSPLHF
TRBJ2-7	TRBD2	NA	TRBV19	TGTGCCAGTAGTACCCGGGACTATACCTACGAGCAGTACTTC	CASSTRDYTYEQYF
TRBJ1-1	NA	NA	TRBV7-9	TGTGCCAGCAGCTTAAGGCAGGGGTTGGACACTGAAGCTTTCTTT	CASSLRQGLDTEAFF
TRBJ1-1	TRBD1	NA	TRBV14	TGTGCCAGCAGCCACCTACAGGGGGCAAACACTGAAGCTTTCTTT	CASSHLQGANTEAFF
TRBJ2-1	TRBD2	NA	TRBV3-1/TRBV3-2	TGTGCCAGCAGCCGACCCTTGTCCTGTAGCGGGAGGGCGGGGGAGCAGTTCTTC	CASSRPLSCSGRAGEQFF
TRBJ1-6	TRBD1	NA	TRBV27	TGTGCCAGCAGTTTATCGCAGGGGGTCGCTAATTCACCCCTCCACTTT	CASSLSQGVANSPLHF
TRBJ2-1	TRBD2	NA	TRBV7-9	TGTGCCAGCAGTAAACTAGCGGGGAGCTACAATGAGCAGTTCTTC	CASSKLAGSYNEQFF
TRBJ1-4	NA	NA	TRBV27	TGTGCCAGCAGTTTGCCCGGCGGTGAAAAACTGTTTTTT	CASSLPGGEKLFF
TRBJ1-5	NA	once	TRBV9	TGTGCCAGCAGCCGCCCCCCCGGGAGTGCGAAGGGCCTTTCAACTTATAGCAATCAGCCCCAGCATTTT	CASSRPPGSAKGLSTYSNQPQHF
TRBJ2-7	NA	NA	TRBV7-2	TGTGCCAGCAGCCCCCAAGGGGCCCTCGGGCCCTACGAGCAGTACTTC	CASSPQGALGPYEQYF
TRBJ1-6	NA	NA	TRBV7-9	TGTGCCAGCGGAGAAGGGGGTATAGGGTCACCCCTCCACTTT	CASGEGGIGSPLHF